This is a list of T cell receptor beta chains from one sample in a study of blood T cell repertoires in COVID-19. Produced via immunoSEQ multiplex PCR; TCRdb's table is partial and in-frame only. The sample shows approximately 480,000 clones, about 91% of them seen only once. The sequencing sample was made of peripheral blood. The origin of the receptors is a young man with COVID-19, enrolled during active disease. Both conserved end residues are part of each CDR3. The D gene is left open where the match is weak. Clone size is given for some rows only: seen once, a few or many times, or a class if the clone is expanded.

clone size: -
J gene: TRBJ2-1
D gene: -
V gene: TRBV15
CDR3 length: 14
CDR3 protein: CATSRVRDYNEQFF
CDR3 DNA: TGTGCCACCAGCAGAGTTCGGGATTACAATGAGCAGTTCTTC

clone size: -
J gene: TRBJ2-5
D gene: -
V gene: TRBV27
CDR3 length: 15
CDR3 protein: CASSPRQAGMETQYF
CDR3 DNA: TGTGCCAGCAGTCCCAGACAGGCGGGTATGGAGACCCAGTACTTC

clone size: -
J gene: TRBJ2-3
D gene: TRBD2
V gene: TRBV5-1
CDR3 length: 16
CDR3 protein: CASSSTSGGATDTQYF
CDR3 DNA: TGCGCCAGCAGCTCGACTAGCGGGGGGGCCACAGATACGCAGTATTTT

clone size: -
J gene: TRBJ2-7
D gene: -
V gene: TRBV1
CDR3 length: 18
CDR3 protein: CTSSQVRLAGGTPHEQYF
CDR3 DNA: TGCACCAGCAGCCAAGTGAGACTAGCGGGAGGTACCCCCCACGAGCAGTACTTC

clone size: -
J gene: TRBJ1-1
D gene: TRBD1
V gene: TRBV18
CDR3 length: 16
CDR3 protein: CASSTGTGTLNTEAFF
CDR3 DNA: TGTGCCAGCTCAACCGGGACAGGGACCTTGAACACTGAAGCTTTCTTT

clone size: -
J gene: TRBJ2-1
D gene: TRBD2
V gene: TRBV7-9
CDR3 length: 14
CDR3 protein: CASRIAGSDNEQFF
CDR3 DNA: TGTGCCAGCAGGATAGCGGGGTCGGACAATGAGCAGTTCTTC

clone size: -
J gene: TRBJ1-2
D gene: -
V gene: TRBV9
CDR3 length: 15
CDR3 protein: CASSAGATVNYGYTF
CDR3 DNA: TGTGCCAGCAGCGCTGGGGCGACAGTCAACTATGGCTACACCTTC

clone size: few
J gene: TRBJ2-1
D gene: TRBD2
V gene: TRBV6-2/TRBV6-3
CDR3 length: 17
CDR3 protein: CASSHGLAGNSYNEQFF
CDR3 DNA: TGTGCCAGCAGCCACGGACTAGCGGGGAATTCCTACAATGAGCAGTTCTTC

clone size: -
J gene: TRBJ2-7
D gene: TRBD2
V gene: TRBV5-1
CDR3 length: 14
CDR3 protein: CASSEGLAGDEQYF
CDR3 DNA: TGCGCCAGCAGCGAAGGACTAGCGGGAGACGAGCAGTACTTC

clone size: once
J gene: TRBJ2-2
D gene: -
V gene: TRBV2
CDR3 length: 16
CDR3 protein: CASSRESRENTGELFF
CDR3 DNA: TGTGCCAGCAGCCGTGAGTCCAGGGAAAACACCGGGGAGCTGTTTTTT

clone size: -
J gene: TRBJ2-6
D gene: TRBD1
V gene: TRBV7-9
CDR3 length: 19
CDR3 protein: CASSLDPRDRGSGANVLTF
CDR3 DNA: TGTGCCAGCAGCTTAGACCCTCGGGACAGGGGTTCTGGGGCCAACGTCCTGACTTTC

clone size: once
J gene: TRBJ2-7
D gene: TRBD2
V gene: TRBV11-2
CDR3 length: 13
CDR3 protein: CASSLGGRGEQYF
CDR3 DNA: TGTGCCAGCAGCTTGGGCGGGAGGGGTGAGCAGTACTTC

clone size: -
J gene: TRBJ2-1
D gene: TRBD2
V gene: TRBV19
CDR3 length: 15
CDR3 protein: CASSTDSGSYNEQFF
CDR3 DNA: TGTGCCAGTAGTACAGATAGCGGGAGTTATAATGAGCAGTTCTTC